A single sample is the source of the 3 T cell receptor beta chains below, sequenced in a study of blood T cells in healthy people across ages. The authors ran a second PCR of 7 to 11 cycles using a sample-barcoded 5' primer and a J-beta primer mix. TCRdb redid the calling of the 5' RACE reads with MiXCR, one entry per CDR3 protein. The table has 600,000 to 800,000 distinct CDR3 sequences, roughly 21% seen once. Input material: blood. The receptors were gathered from a man in his sixties or seventies in good health.

This chain links TRBV10-3 with TRBJ2-5; TRBD1 agrees at 10 bases. The J call may be wrong; the DNA end is better matched by TRBJ2-7. CDR1 and CDR2 from the germline V gene are ENHRY and SYGVKD. The CDR3 sequence is 12 residues long. Here the CDR3 DNA reads TGTGCCATTGGGACAGGGGACCACGAGCAGTACTTC. Its protein product is CAIGTGDHEQYF.

The sample holds a few counts of this clonotype. The J gene is TRBJ2-1, the V gene TRBV10-3, with 7 bases matching TRBD2. The CDR3 covers 16 residues. V lost 4 bases to trimming and J lost 0 bases; unmatched junction nucleotides: 6. Germline CDR1 and CDR2: ENHRY and SYGVKD. The CDR3 sequence is CAISGLASGSYNEQFF. For the CDR3, the DNA is TGTGCCATCAGTGGGCTGGCTAGCGGCTCCTACAATGAGCAGTTCTTC.

The chain links TRBV6-2 or TRBV6-3 to TRBJ1-2; 8 bases align to TRBD1. With V trimmed by 6 bases and J by 4 bases, 4 bases remained unmatched. CDR1 and CDR2 (germline): MNHEY, SVGEGT. The CDR3 sequence is 13 residues long. CDR3 residues: CASRQGASYGYTF. The CDR3, as DNA: TGTGCCAGCAGGCAGGGGGCTAGCTATGGCTACACCTTC.